This is a list of T cell receptor beta chains from one sample in a study of CXCR3-negative and CXCR3-positive naive CD8 T cells. Using the 5' RACE reads, TCRdb records one entry per CDR3 protein without DNA. This table lists some 68,000 distinct CDR3 sequences. The sequencing input was naive CXCR3+ CD8+ T cells from blood. These receptors all come from a human donor in good health. Some clones in this sample may be carry-over from other donors' samples. The CDR3 runs from the conserved cysteine through the conserved F or W.

len	v_gene	j_gene	CDR3aa
14	TRBV20-1	TRBJ1-1	CSAPPRGMNTEAFF
13	TRBV12-3/TRBV12-4	TRBJ2-5	CASRADSRETQYF
15	TRBV3-1	TRBJ2-2	CASSLRVPGRWELFF
15	TRBV7-9	TRBJ2-7	CASTDVGGGLDEQYF
15	TRBV7-9	TRBJ2-7	CASSSPGTGGYEQYF
11	TRBV29-1	TRBJ2-1	CSVPSYNEQFF
12	TRBV29-1	TRBJ1-1	CSVESGDAEAFF
15	TRBV7-8	TRBJ2-1	CASSLTSGGSNEQFF
11	TRBV6-5	TRBJ2-4	CASSFGNIQYF
12	TRBV29-1	TRBJ2-5	CSGTMGVETQYF
13	TRBV9	TRBJ2-1	CASSGGNYNEQFF
12	TRBV7-9	TRBJ1-2	CAIQQSSYGYTF
16	TRBV20-1	TRBJ2-3	CSARAVFETSADTQYF
13	TRBV29-1	TRBJ2-3	CSVDGGDTDTQYF
16	TRBV14	TRBJ2-5	CASSQGWHLRGETQYF